Described below is a single T cell receptor beta chain sequence and its context. Its antigen is unknown. In each sample, 85,000 to 100,000 TCR templates were assayed. Clones were sequenced by immunoSEQ multiplex PCR, and TCRdb holds only the in-frame ones, with some missing. The table records roughly 120,000 clones, roughly 94% of them present only once. The CDR3 runs to 15 residues. Trimming left V 0 bases short and J 2 bases short, with 12 bases between. Looked up from germline, CDR1 is SGHNT and CDR2 is YYREEE (reference sequence). The source of the sample is a study of siplizumab effects on memory and regulatory T cells. General observations from the study: The authors could not assign a naive or memory phenotype to roughly 80-96% of proliferating CD4+ or CD8+ clones. In the presence of siplizumab, alloreactive sequences traceable to unstimulated CD4+ memory cells were significantly reduced. The suppressive capacity of proliferating Tregs from siplizumab cultures remained unconfirmed.

The sequencing input was non-Treg CD4+ T cells sorted from blood. The clonotype originates from a human donor in good health. V gene TRBV5-4 combines with J gene TRBJ2-7; tentative D call: TRBD1 (5 bases). CDR3 in amino acids: CASSLGGGSPYEQYF. The CDR3 DNA reads TGTGCCAGCAGCTTGGGGGGCGGAAGCCCCTACGAGCAGTACTTC.